This T cell receptor (beta chain) derives from a study of T cell repertoires in cytomegalovirus infection. The overall study: Signatures in public TCR beta sequences pointed to both CMV infection and matching HLA type. Study-wide results and limits: Totalled public TCR beta family frequency picked out people who carried CMV plus the relevant HLA. CMV-specific TCR beta clonotypes restricted by HLA-C were the ones dominating the ex vivo response.

TCRdb itself ran the reads through MiXCR, one entry per CDR3 protein. Of around 94,000 distinct CDR3 sequences in the sample, about 15% were seen once. Of note for this clonotype: What it recognizes is unknown.

The sample comprised PBMCs. The receptor was derived from a human donor in good health (CMV status not recorded). Some clones in this sample may be carry-over from other donors' samples.

CDR3 sequence: CASSLTPGEKEKLFF. CDR3 in DNA: TGCGCCAGCAGCCTAACGCCCGGGGAGAAGGAAAAACTGTTTTTT. The chain couples TRBV4-1 to TRBJ1-4; no firm D call. V was clipped by 4 bases and J by 8 bases, with 17 bases between them. CDR1 is MGHRA and CDR2 is YSYEKL in the germline V gene. The CDR3 is 15 amino acids.